This TCR beta chain is from a study of cytotoxic CD8 clonotypes in ibrutinib-treated CLL. Looking at the study overall: The patients, around 12 relapsed/refractory and about 14 treatment-naive, included roughly 17 who were IGHV unmutated. Partial responses totalled 24 and complete responses 2; after median approximately 62 months, 14 remained remitted and roughly twelve progressed.

The V gene lost 5 bases and the J gene lost 0 bases, with 10 bases spanning the gap. CDR1 is SEHNR and CDR2 is FQNEAQ in the germline V gene (reference sequence). This CDR3 is 14 amino acids long. This clone was seen more than once but under ten times. Its antigen is undetermined. The table came from immunoSEQ multiplex PCR; TCRdb's copy has only in-frame clones and leaves some out. The sample contains about 29,000 clones, roughly 85% of which appear only once. Findings and caveats of the study: Baseline values of clonality outstripped age-matched healthy donors and followed circulating CD8+ T-cell counts.

This chain connects TRBV7-9 to TRBJ1-1; D is unresolved. This receptor was taken from a human donor with chronic lymphocytic leukemia. This specimen was PBMCs, taken after 24 months of ibrutinib treatment. This CDR3 is CASSTQLMNTEAFF. In nucleotides, the CDR3 is TGTGCCAGCAGCACACAGCTCATGAACACTGAAGCTTTCTTT. Looking up the rest from reference TRBV7-9 and TRBJ1-1 gives the full variable domain: DTGVSQNPRHKITKRGQNVTFRCDPISEHNRLYWYRQTLGQGPEFLTYFQNEAQLEKSRLLSDRFSAERPKGSFSTLEIQRTEQGDSAMYLCASSTQLMNTEAFFGQGTRLTVV.